Listed below are T cell receptor beta chains from one sample, sequenced in a study of spatial heterogeneity in lung cancer. Each CDR3 protein is one row after TCRdb ran MiXCR on the 5' RACE reads. The data show over 90,000 distinct CDR3 sequences, roughly 10% seen once. The sample in question was PBMCs, obtained at surgery. The receptors were sampled from a male donor with early-stage non-small cell lung cancer. The CDR3 runs from the conserved cysteine through the conserved F or W. A D gene is named only where the DNA matches it firmly. Clone size, where shown, is once, few, many, or a class for clones that have expanded.

TRBJ2-5	TRBV10-3	13	many	TRBD1	CAITGTEGETQYF	TGTGCCATTACCGGGACAGAAGGAGAGACCCAGTACTTC
TRBJ1-1	TRBV5-1	15	-	-	CASSFTGRGNTEAFF	TGCGCCAGCAGCTTTACTGGCCGGGGGAACACTGAAGCTTTCTTT
TRBJ2-5	TRBV7-2	15	few	-	CASSLRSSDGGSQYF	TGTGCCAGCAGCTTAAGGTCGTCCGACGGCGGGTCCCAGTACTTC
TRBJ2-4	TRBV28	15	-	-	CASSSFGVAKNIQYF	TGTGCCAGCAGTTCCTTCGGGGTAGCCAAAAACATTCAGTACTTC
TRBJ2-3	TRBV20-1	10	many	-	CSAPRGTQYF	TGCAGTGCCCCCCGGGGCACGCAGTATTTT
TRBJ1-4	TRBV5-1	11	few	-	CARGTREKLFF	TGCGCCAGGGGGACTAGGGAAAAACTGTTTTTT
TRBJ2-3	TRBV5-1	18	few	-	CASSFPGTLLRGTDTQYF	TGCGCCAGCAGCTTCCCGGGGACACTCCTCCGGGGCACAGATACGCAGTATTTT
TRBJ2-7	TRBV4-3	15	many	TRBD1	CASSQDRGTGTEQYF	TGCGCCAGCAGCCAAGATCGTGGGACAGGGACCGAGCAGTACTTC
TRBJ2-7	TRBV5-8	14	few	-	CASSRQEGAYEQYF	TGTGCCAGCAGCCGGCAGGAGGGGGCCTACGAGCAGTACTTC
TRBJ2-3	TRBV29-1	15	-	-	CSVVSARGATDTQYF	TGCAGCGTTGTTTCGGCCCGGGGGGCAACAGATACGCAGTATTTT
TRBJ2-5	TRBV7-2	13	many	-	CASSLAVQETQYF	TGTGCCAGCAGCTTAGCGGTTCAAGAGACCCAGTACTTC
TRBJ2-7	TRBV5-1	10	many	-	CASSSLEQYF	TGCGCCAGCAGCTCCCTGGAGCAGTACTTC
TRBJ2-7	TRBV7-2	14	few	TRBD1	CASSSRQGSYEQYF	TGTGCCAGCAGCTCTAGACAGGGATCCTACGAGCAGTACTTC
TRBJ1-1	TRBV2	14	-	-	CASSETSGYGEAFF	TGTGCCAGCAGTGAGACTTCAGGGTATGGTGAAGCTTTCTTT
TRBJ2-1	TRBV7-3	16	few	TRBD2	CASSFSTSDTNNEQFF	TGTGCCAGCAGCTTCTCGACTAGCGACACGAACAATGAGCAGTTCTTC
TRBJ2-1	TRBV2	18	few	TRBD2	CASSDRWLAGGRNNEQFF	TGTGCCAGCAGTGATAGGTGGCTAGCGGGGGGGCGGAACAATGAGCAGTTCTTC